Below are 31 T cell receptor beta chains sequenced from a single sample in a study of blood T cell repertoires in COVID-19. The method was immunoSEQ multiplex PCR; TCRdb's version includes in-frame clones alone and lacks a portion of them. The table shows about 46,000 clones, with 75% to 90% occurring only once. The source material was peripheral blood. These receptors were taken from a woman older than 75 with COVID-19, enrolled during active disease.

This clone was observed once. The V and J genes are TRBV3-1 (or the pseudogene TRBV3-2) and TRBJ2-2, with 10 bases lining up with TRBD2. Germline V CDR1 and CDR2: LGHDT, YNNKEL (reference sequence). Unmatched junction bases numbered 4, after V lost 1 base and J lost 5 bases. The CDR3 runs to 16 residues. CDR3 sequence reads: CASSQVTAGGTGELFF. In nucleotides, the CDR3 is TGTGCCAGCAGCCAAGTGACAGCGGGAGGGACCGGGGAGCTGTTTTTT.

The chain has TRBV9 and TRBJ1-2; maybe TRBD1 (6 bases). The CDR3 sequence is 13 residues long. Trimming pared 2 bases from V and 5 bases from J, leaving 10 bases between. Germline loops: CDR1 SGDLS, CDR2 YYNGEE. CDR3 DNA: TGTGCCAGCAGCGTTGACAGGCGGTATGGCTACACCTTC. This codes for CASSVDRRYGYTF. The variable domain in full, with the rest retrieved from reference TRBV9 and TRBJ1-2, is DSGVTQTPKHLITATGQRVTLRCSPRSGDLSVYWYQQSLDQGLQFLIQYYNGEERAKGNILERFSAQQFPDLHSELNLSSLELGDSALYFCASSVDRRYGYTFGSGTRLTVV.

The V gene is TRBV27, the J gene TRBJ1-6; 11 bases align to TRBD1. The length of the CDR3 is 15 residues. V lost 2 bases to trimming and J lost 9 bases; unmatched junction nucleotides: 3. Germline V gene sequence: CDR1 MNHEY, CDR2 SMNVEV (reference sequence). The CDR3 bases are TGTGCCAGCAGTTTACTGGGACAGGGGGGTTCACCCCTCCACTTT. Residues: CASSLLGQGGSPLHF.

J is TRBJ1-2 and V is TRBV29-1, with unresolved D. CDR3 length: 10 amino acids. Germline lookup yields CDR1 SQVTM and CDR2 ANQGSEA. V gave up 5 bases and J gave up 4 bases, with 5 bases separating them. CDR3 bases: TGCAGCGTTCTATTCTATGGCTACACCTTC. Residues: CSVLFYGYTF. The full variable domain, completed using reference TRBV29-1 and TRBJ1-2, is SAVISQKPSRDICQRGTSLTIQCQVDSQVTMMFWYRQQPGQSLTLIATANQGSEATYESGFVIDKFPISRPNLTFSTLTVSNMSPEDSSIYLCSVLFYGYTFGSGTRLTVV.

The chain recombines TRBV24-1 with TRBJ1-5; D is perhaps TRBD1 (6 bases). The CDR3 totals 14 residues. Trimming cost V 4 bases and J 5 bases, with 11 bases left between them. Looked up from germline, CDR1 is KGHDR and CDR2 is SFDVKD. The CDR3 nucleotides are TGTGCCACCAGTGACATAGGGGGGGATCAGCCCCAGCATTTT. Translating it yields CATSDIGGDQPQHF.

The chain employs TRBV7-2 and TRBJ2-5; TRBD2 aligns across 11 bases. Germline CDR1 is SGHTA and CDR2 is FQGNSA. The CDR3 is made up of 18 amino acids. The J segment lost 7 bases and the V segment lost 5 bases, leaving 18 bases of the junction unmatched. The CDR3 region is CASSLNPPGTSGRVTQYF. CDR3 bases: TGTGCCAGCAGCCTGAACCCCCCTGGGACTAGCGGTAGGGTGACCCAGTACTTC.

This chain connects TRBV5-1 to TRBJ2-5, with 7 bases aligning to TRBD1. Unmatched junction bases numbered 8, after V lost 3 bases and J lost 3 bases. The germline gives CDR1 SGHRS, CDR2 YFSETQ. CDR3 size: 15 residues. The CDR3 nucleotides are TGCGCCAGCAGCTCTCTCCCCACAGGGGAAGAGACCCAGTACTTC. Translation: CASSSLPTGEETQYF. The complete variable domain, with remaining parts taken from reference TRBV5-1 and TRBJ2-5, reads KAGVTQTPRYLIKTRGQQVTLSCSPISGHRSVSWYQQTPGQGLQFLFEYFSETQRNKGNFPGRFSGRQFSNSRSEMNVSTLELGDSALYLCASSSLPTGEETQYFGPGTRLLVL.

The rearrangement joins TRBV5-6 to TRBJ1-6; D unresolved. Germline V gene lookup returns CDR1 SGHDT and CDR2 YYEEEE. The CDR3 spans 14 residues. Trimming left V 2 bases short and J 8 bases short, with 11 bases between. In DNA form, the CDR3 reads TGTGCCAGCAGCTTCGGCAGGATCTATTCACCCCTCCACTTT. The encoded protein is CASSFGRIYSPLHF.

V gene TRBV7-2 combines with J gene TRBJ2-5; 9 nucleotides line up with TRBD2. With 5 bases clipped from V and 4 bases from J, the junction kept 8 bases outside the gene matches. Germline V CDR1 and CDR2: SGHTA, FQGNSA. The CDR3 is 15 residues long. The CDR3 is CASSRVSGSVETQYF. CDR3 nucleotide sequence: TGTGCCAGCAGCAGGGTTAGCGGGAGTGTAGAGACCCAGTACTTC.

This clone came up a few times. V gene TRBV10-2 combines with J gene TRBJ2-1, with D possibly TRBD2 on 5 matching bases. Per germline, CDR1 WSHSY and CDR2 SAAADI. This CDR3 is 10 amino acids long. V lost 8 bases and J lost 8, with 7 bases in between. CDR3 protein: CASGGDEQFF. For the CDR3, the DNA is TGCGCCAGCGGAGGTGATGAGCAGTTCTTC.

V usage is TRBV4-2 and J usage is TRBJ2-5, with a possible D match to TRBD2 (6 bases). The length of the CDR3 is 14 residues. The V end was cut by 7 bases, the J end by 3 bases, with 15 bases between. The germline CDR1 and CDR2 sequences are LGHNA and YNFKEQ. The chain's CDR3 is CASTTRGGEETQYF. As DNA, the CDR3 is TGTGCCAGCACCACTCGGGGAGGAGAAGAGACCCAGTACTTC.

This chain links TRBV5-8 with TRBJ2-7; possible D gene TRBD2, 6 bases. Trimming left V 2 bases short and J 3 bases short, with 12 bases between. Germline V gene sequence: CDR1 SGHTS, CDR2 YDEGEE. The CDR3 is 14 amino acids. The CDR3 nucleotides read TGTGCCAGCAGCTTCCCACTAGCTTACTACGAGCAGTACTTC. Translation: CASSFPLAYYEQYF.

Only one count was recorded for this clone. The chain carries TRBV18 and TRBJ1-2; 7 bases are a match to TRBD1. The CDR3 has 14 amino acids. With V trimmed by 0 bases and J by 7 bases, 5 bases remained unmatched. The V gene's germline CDR1 is KGHSH and CDR2 LQKENI. The CDR3 nucleotides read TGTGCCAGCTCACCACCCACAGGGGTGAGTGGCTACACCTTC. It yields the protein CASSPPTGVSGYTF. Combining the CDR3 with reference TRBV18 and TRBJ1-2 gives the whole variable domain NAGVMQNPRHLVRRRGQEARLRCSPMKGHSHVYWYRQLPEEGLKFMVYLQKENIIDESGMPKERFSAEFPKEGPSILRIQQVVRGDSAAYFCASSPPTGVSGYTFGSGTRLTVV.

This clone was counted a single time. The genes are TRBV28 and TRBJ2-3; weak D call: TRBD2 (5 bases). The germline gives CDR1 MDHEN, CDR2 SYDVKM. CDR3 length: 19 residues. The ends were cut back, 4 bases at V and 2 bases at J, with 25 bases in the middle. CDR3 in DNA: TGTGCCAGCAGTTCTACAAAACTCGGGGAGTACCCTCTCACAGATACGCAGTATTTT. Translation gives CASSSTKLGEYPLTDTQYF.

The chain couples TRBV7-2 to TRBJ2-3; 10 nucleotides match TRBD1. The CDR3 runs to 14 residues. CDR1 SGHTA and CDR2 FQGNSA come from the germline V gene. Trimming at V came to 5 bases and at J to 7 bases, leaving 6 bases not matched to a gene. The CDR3 loop reads CASSPDRGSYTQYF. The CDR3 DNA reads TGTGCCAGCAGCCCGGACAGGGGGAGCTATACGCAGTATTTT.

This clone showed up just a few times. The chain has TRBV7-9 and TRBJ1-5; 7 bases are shared with TRBD1. After removal of 5 bases from V and 2 bases from J, the junction contained 6 bases not matched to a gene. CDR3 size: 15 residues. Germline lookup yields CDR1 SEHNR and CDR2 FQNEAQ (reference sequence). CDR3 DNA: TGTGCCAGCAGCCCCAGCACAGGGGGCAATCAGCCCCAGCATTTT. Translated: CASSPSTGGNQPQHF.

This chain uses TRBV4-2 with TRBJ1-5; D gene ambiguous. V was shortened by 1 base and J by 4 bases, with 5 bases between the two germline ends. The CDR3 runs to 13 residues. Germline values: CDR1 LGHNA, CDR2 YNFKEQ. This chain's CDR3 is CASSQGGNQPQHF. The CDR3 coding sequence is TGTGCCAGCAGCCAAGGCGGAAATCAGCCCCAGCATTTT.

The genes are TRBV7-2 and TRBJ1-1; D is unclear. The CDR3 extends over 13 amino acids. Germline CDR1 and CDR2: SGHTA and FQGNSA. V dropped 2 bases and J dropped 2 bases, with 6 bases sitting between them. In nucleotides, the CDR3 is TGTGCCAGCAGCTTATCGCGTAACACTGAAGCTTTCTTT. Protein product: CASSLSRNTEAFF.

This chain connects TRBV27 to TRBJ1-1, with D maybe TRBD1 (6 bases). The CDR3 extends over 16 amino acids. In germline, CDR1 is MNHEY, CDR2 SMNVEV (reference sequence). Deletions cut 6 bases from V and 5 bases from J, with 22 bases between. CDR3 DNA: TGTGCCAGCAGCCCCAGGTTAACAACAGGGCAAACTGAAGCTTTCTTT. This encodes CASSPRLTTGQTEAFF.

A note on this clone: One end of the junction is discordant with germline, which a read error may explain. The rearrangement joins TRBV5-4 to TRBJ2-3, with D tentatively TRBD2 (6 bases). This CDR3 comprises 15 residues. Germline assignment: CDR1 SGHNT and CDR2 YYREEE (reference sequence). CDR3: CAGSLVAGTTDTQYF. The CDR3 DNA is TGTGCCGGCAGCTTGGTTGCGGGGACCACAGATACGCAGTATTTT.

V usage is TRBV10-3 and J usage is TRBJ2-2, with TRBD1 matching 8 bases. J was trimmed by 4 bases and V by 6 bases; bases with no gene match: 7. CDR3 size: 15 residues. Germline V CDR1 and CDR2: ENHRY, SYGVKD. CDR3 amino acids: CAISPQGVGTGELFF. For the CDR3, the DNA is TGTGCCATCAGCCCACAGGGGGTGGGCACCGGGGAGCTGTTTTTT.

The chain couples TRBV21-1 to TRBJ2-1; the D segment call TRBD1 is taken from the table without a DNA check. TRBV21-1 counts as a pseudogene. CDR3 length equals 18 residues. This chain's CDR3 is CASSTKVPDRKSPNEQFF. DNA for the CDR3: TGTGCCAGCAGCACTAAAGTCCCGGACAGAAAATCACCGAATGAGCAGTTCTTC.

The genes are TRBV15 and TRBJ2-3, with a possible D match to TRBD1 (6 bases). Trimming shortened V by 1 base and J by 1 base, and 15 bases separated the two germline ends. Germline CDR1 and CDR2: LNHNV and YYDKDF (reference sequence). The CDR3 covers 17 residues. CDR3 DNA sequence: TGTGCCACCAGCAGAGGGAGGCAACAGGGCCGCACAGATACGCAGTATTTT. It codes for CATSRGRQQGRTDTQYF.

V gene TRBV5-5 combines with J gene TRBJ1-5; TRBD1 agrees at 9 bases. The length of the CDR3 is 15 residues. J lost 7 bases, V lost 0 bases, and 5 bases had no gene match. Germline CDR1 and CDR2: SGHKS and YYEKEE (reference sequence). The CDR3 spells CASSLDGQGLQPQHF. The CDR3 coding sequence is TGTGCCAGCAGCTTGGACGGACAGGGGTTACAGCCCCAGCATTTT.

This clone was observed a few times. V is TRBV5-1 and J is TRBJ2-7; D is possibly TRBD1 (6 bases). V was trimmed by 4 bases and J by 5 bases, leaving 19 bases between them. The length of the CDR3 is 15 residues. The V gene's germline CDR1 is SGHRS and CDR2 YFSETQ. In DNA form, the CDR3 reads TGCGCCAGCAGCCGGACGACAGGAATTGAGAACGAGCAGTACTTC. Protein sequence: CASSRTTGIENEQYF.

J is TRBJ2-7 and V is TRBV7-8; 8 bases match TRBD2. The J segment lost 6 bases and the V segment lost 5 bases, leaving 9 bases of the junction unmatched. Germline lookup yields CDR1 SGHVS and CDR2 FQNEAQ. This CDR3 has 14 residues. DNA of the CDR3: TGTGCCAGCAGCCCCCCGGGGGGGCGCGGCGAGCAGTACTTC. It codes for CASSPPGGRGEQYF. Variable domain in full (rest from reference TRBV7-8 and TRBJ2-7): GAGVSQSPRYKVAKRGQDVALRCDPISGHVSLFWYQQALGQGPEFLTYFQNEAQLDKSGLPSDRFFAERPEGSVSTLKIQRTQQEDSAVYLCASSPPGGRGEQYFGPGTRLTVT.

This chain joins TRBV7-2 and TRBJ2-7; 9 bases agree with TRBD1. CDR1 is SGHTA and CDR2 is FQGNSA in the germline V gene. Trimming took 5 bases from V and 2 from J; bases not matched to a gene: 7. The CDR3 extends over 15 amino acids. Here the CDR3 DNA reads TGTGCCAGCAGCAAAGGGACAGGGAGGACCTACGAGCAGTACTTC. Protein sequence: CASSKGTGRTYEQYF. The whole variable domain, remainder taken from reference TRBV7-2 and TRBJ2-7, is GAGVSQSPSNKVTEKGKDVELRCDPISGHTALYWYRQSLGQGLEFLIYFQGNSAPDKSGLPSDRFSAERTGGSVSTLTIQRTQQEDSAVYLCASSKGTGRTYEQYFGPGTRLTVT.

The chain has TRBV5-1 and TRBJ1-1; D is perhaps TRBD1 (5 bases). CDR1 is SGHRS, CDR2 YFSETQ, per germline. This CDR3 is built from 13 residues. V was cut by 0 bases and J by 4 bases, with 7 bases left in between. The CDR3 reads CASSLGTLTEAFF. CDR3 nucleotide sequence: TGCGCCAGCAGCTTGGGGACACTCACTGAAGCTTTCTTT.

The chain carries TRBV7-3 and TRBJ2-1, with a possible D match to TRBD2 (5 bases). V shed 5 bases and J shed 4 bases, with 9 bases lying between them. Germline CDR1 reads SGHTA; CDR2 reads FQGTGA. The CDR3 consists of 13 residues. CDR3 bases: TGTGCCAGCAGCCGCGGGTCTTACAATGAGCAGTTCTTC. Translated, it gives CASSRGSYNEQFF.

The rearrangement joins TRBV7-2 to TRBJ2-7; 7 nucleotides align to TRBD2. The J segment lost 5 bases and the V segment lost 5 bases, leaving 12 bases of the junction unmatched. Germline-derived CDR1 and CDR2 are SGHTA and FQGNSA. CDR3 length equals 15 residues. CDR3 sequence reads: CASSQRAGVLDEQYF. DNA for the CDR3: TGTGCCAGCAGCCAGAGGGCGGGAGTCTTAGACGAGCAGTACTTC.

The V gene is TRBV7-3, the J gene TRBJ2-5; 9 bases align to TRBD1. CDR1 and CDR2 (germline): SGHTA, FQGTGA. Losses at the gene ends were 5 bases for V and 5 bases for J; bases not matched to a gene: 6. The CDR3 has 14 residues. For the CDR3, the DNA is TGTGCCAGCAGCCCCGGGACAGGGTTGGAGACCCAGTACTTC. It is translated as CASSPGTGLETQYF.